The 21 T cell receptor beta chains presented below share a single source sample, sequenced in a study of T cells after yellow fever vaccination. Each CDR3 protein gets one entry after TCRdb re-called the 5' RACE reads with MiXCR. Of a few hundred thousand distinct CDR3 sequences listed, around 6.8% are singletons. The material was PBMCs, obtained roughly 47 days after the first yellow fever vaccination. These receptors were taken from a man aged 18 to 29 who received the YFV17D yellow fever vaccine.

This clonotype occurred a few times. The chain couples TRBV4-1 to TRBJ2-3; TRBD1 is a possible D gene (5 bases). The V end was cut by 1 base, the J end by 5 bases, with 16 bases between. The CDR3 extends over 16 amino acids. Germline CDR1 reads MGHRA; CDR2 reads YSYEKL. DNA for the CDR3: TGCGCCAGCAGCCAAGCCTCAGACAGTTGGGGAGATACGCAGTATTTT. The encoded protein is CASSQASDSWGDTQYF.

This clonotype was seen more than once but under ten times. The V and J genes are TRBV9 and TRBJ2-2; either TRBD1 or TRBD2 may fit D (6 bases each). Germline CDR1 reads SGDLS; CDR2 reads YYNGEE. The ends were cut back, 0 bases at V and 5 bases at J, with 17 bases in the middle. There are 17 residues in the CDR3. The CDR3, as DNA: TGTGCCAGCAGCGTAGATCCTACCACAGGGAGGACCGGGGAGCTGTTTTTT. The encoded protein is CASSVDPTTGRTGELFF.

This clonotype was seen more than once but under ten times. This chain connects TRBV12-3 or TRBV12-4 to TRBJ1-1, with D maybe TRBD1 (5 bases). Trimming took off 6 bases at V and 0 bases at J, with 14 bases between the two ends. The CDR3 is 15 residues long. CDR3 nucleotide sequence: TGTGCCAGCAGCCCCCGGTCGGGGCTGAACACTGAAGCTTTCTTT. Amino acid sequence: CASSPRSGLNTEAFF.

This clonotype has more than one count but fewer than ten. This chain connects TRBV7-8 to TRBJ2-1; D is unclear. The CDR3 spans 14 residues. Germline V gene lookup returns CDR1 SGHVS and CDR2 FQNEAQ. Trimming shortened V by 1 base and J by 5 bases, and 9 bases separated the two germline ends. The CDR3 DNA reads TGTGCCAGCAGCTTAGTGGCAGTCGACAATGAGCAGTTCTTC. It yields the protein CASSLVAVDNEQFF. Together with reference TRBV7-8 and TRBJ2-1, the CDR3 gives the full variable domain: GAGVSQSPRYKVAKRGQDVALRCDPISGHVSLFWYQQALGQGPEFLTYFQNEAQLDKSGLPSDRFFAERPEGSVSTLKIQRTQQEDSAVYLCASSLVAVDNEQFFGPGTRLTVL.

The chain uses TRBV20-1 and TRBJ2-5; D is undetermined. Between the trimmed V and J ends, which lost 2 bases and 4 bases, there was a span of 14 bases. CDR1 is DFQATT, CDR2 SNEGSKA, per germline (reference sequence). The CDR3 contains 14 residues. CDR3 DNA sequence: TGCAGTGCTAGACAGACGATCCCAATAGAGACCCAGTACTTC. The encoded protein is CSARQTIPIETQYF.

This clonotype was seen more than once but under ten times. The J gene is TRBJ2-3, the V gene TRBV18; maybe TRBD2 (5 bases). The length of the CDR3 is 14 residues. CDR1 and CDR2 (germline): KGHSH, LQKENI. V was trimmed by 4 bases and J by 5 bases, leaving 13 bases between them. CDR3 nucleotide sequence: TGTGCCAGCTCACGACTAAACGACAAAGATACGCAGTATTTT. Residues: CASSRLNDKDTQYF.

This clonotype occurred a few times. The chain has TRBV6-2 or TRBV6-3 and TRBJ1-1; D is uncertain. This CDR3 spans 11 amino acids. V lost 9 bases to trimming and J lost 4 bases, with 9 bases between them. Germline-derived CDR1 and CDR2 are MNHEY and SVGEGT. The CDR3, as DNA: TGTGCCAGTAAGCGGGGCACTGAAGCTTTCTTT. Translation: CASKRGTEAFF.

As concerns this clonotype: Germline is not matched at one junction end, which may reflect a read error. V and J are TRBV20-1 and TRBJ2-6; tentatively, D is TRBD1 (5 bases). Germline V lookup: CDR1 DFQATT, CDR2 SNEGSKA (reference sequence). The CDR3 extends over 16 amino acids. The CDR3 region is CCARGRTGPGANVLTF. CDR3 nucleotides: TGCTGTGCTAGAGGTCGCACAGGTCCCGGGGCCAACGTCCTGACTTTC.

This clonotype was detected a few times. This chain links TRBV6-5 with TRBJ2-7; D unclear. The CDR3 is 15 residues long. The germline V gene has CDR1 MNHEY and CDR2 SVGAGI. The V end was cut by 5 bases, the J end by 3 bases, with 17 bases between. The CDR3 reads CASSPLGSIIYEQYF. CDR3 DNA: TGTGCCAGCAGTCCACTTGGATCGATTATCTACGAGCAGTACTTC.

This clonotype was seen a handful of times. V usage is TRBV27 and J usage is TRBJ1-5; D uncertain. V was clipped by 5 bases and J by 3 bases, with 8 bases between them. The length of the CDR3 is 13 residues. In germline, CDR1 is MNHEY, CDR2 SMNVEV (reference sequence). CDR3 residues: CASSPNANQPQHF. As DNA, the CDR3 is TGTGCCAGCAGTCCGAATGCCAATCAGCCCCAGCATTTT.

The CDR3 nucleotides are TGCGCCAGCAGCCAAGCCCCACCCCTCTCACCCCTCCACTTT. Translating it yields CASSQAPPLSPLHF. The chain combines TRBV4-3 with TRBJ1-6; D call uncertain. The germline V gene encodes CDR1 LGHNA and CDR2 YSLEER. The germline V and J ends were trimmed by 1 base and 10 bases, with 11 bases remaining between them. The CDR3 totals 14 residues.

This clonotype was observed a handful of times. The chain joins TRBV29-1 to TRBJ2-1; 7 bases agree with TRBD2. The length of the CDR3 is 15 residues. The V segment lost 0 bases and the J segment 3 bases; nucleotides outside the gene matches: 5. Per the germline V gene, CDR1 is SQVTM and CDR2 is ANQGSEA. DNA of the CDR3: TGCAGCGTTGAAGAACCCGGACTAGTCTACAATGAGCAGTTCTTC. Its protein is CSVEEPGLVYNEQFF.

The V call is TRBV28, the J call TRBJ2-5; tentatively, D is TRBD2 (5 bases). The CDR3 has 13 amino acids. Looked up from germline, CDR1 is MDHEN and CDR2 is SYDVKM. The ends were cut back, 7 bases at V and 2 bases at J, with 11 bases in the middle. In nucleotides, the CDR3 is TGTGCCAGCAAGCCGTGGGAGCAAGAGACCCAGTACTTC. Translated: CASKPWEQETQYF.

This clonotype came up many times. V is TRBV5-1 and J is TRBJ2-2; a possible D gene is TRBD1 (5 bases). V shed 2 bases and J shed 7 bases, with 12 bases lying between them. Germline CDR1 and CDR2: SGHRS and YFSETQ. The CDR3 extends over 14 amino acids. In DNA, the CDR3 is TGCGCCAGCAGCTTCTCGCAGGGCGGCGGGGAGCTGTTTTTT. Its protein is CASSFSQGGGELFF.

The V call is TRBV29-1, the J call TRBJ1-1; TRBD1 might be the D (6 bases). Trimming cost V 2 bases and J 1 base, with 14 bases left between them. CDR3 length: 15 residues. Germline lookup yields CDR1 SQVTM and CDR2 ANQGSEA. The CDR3 bases are TGCAGCGTTGAAACCCGTGGGGGCACGAACACTGAAGCTTTCTTT. Translating it yields CSVETRGGTNTEAFF.

The genes are TRBV3-1 and TRBJ2-3; TRBD2 matches 7 bases. The germline CDR1 and CDR2 sequences are LGHDT and YNNKEL (reference sequence). The CDR3 has 15 residues. The V segment lost 4 bases and the J segment 4 bases; nucleotides outside the gene matches: 8. CDR3 nucleotide sequence: TGTGCCAGCAGCCCGTCGCTACGGGGGGCAGATACGCAGTATTTT. As protein: CASSPSLRGADTQYF.

The chain joins TRBV4-2 to TRBJ2-2; 9 nucleotides agree with TRBD2. The CDR3 is 18 amino acids. With 0 bases clipped from V and 8 bases from J, the junction kept 13 bases outside the gene matches. The germline gives CDR1 LGHNA, CDR2 YNFKEQ. The CDR3 DNA is TGTGCCAGCAGCCAAGATCCACTAGCGGGCCACACCGTGGGGGAGCTGTTTTTT. It codes for CASSQDPLAGHTVGELFF.

The chain joins TRBV3-1 to TRBJ1-2; D is unresolved. Germline loops: CDR1 LGHDT, CDR2 YNNKEL (reference sequence). V lost 6 bases and J lost 5, with 13 bases in between. The CDR3 loop spans 13 amino acids. DNA of the CDR3: TGTGCCAGCAGACCCAGCGCGGGGTATGGCTACACCTTC. Protein product: CASRPSAGYGYTF.

This clonotype was seen repeatedly, ten times or more. The V call is TRBV28, the J call TRBJ2-7, with 7 bases lining up with TRBD1. Trimming at V came to 6 bases and at J to 4 bases, leaving 0 bases not matched to a gene. CDR3 length: 11 residues. Germline V CDR1 and CDR2: MDHEN, SYDVKM. CDR3 sequence reads: CASSRGYEQYV. The CDR3 DNA follows: TGTGCCAGCAGCAGGGGGTACGAGCAGTACGTC.

The rearrangement uses TRBV5-1 and TRBJ2-1; TRBD1 is a possible D gene (5 bases). Deletions cut 0 bases from V and 6 bases from J, with 13 bases between. CDR3 length: 15 residues. Germline CDR1 reads SGHRS; CDR2 reads YFSETQ. This CDR3 is CASSLASGSVNEQFF. CDR3 nucleotides: TGCGCCAGCAGCTTGGCGTCAGGGTCCGTCAATGAGCAGTTCTTC.

This clonotype was seen only a few times. The rearrangement uses TRBV18 and TRBJ2-3, with 8 bases lining up with TRBD1. The CDR3 consists of 13 residues. V dropped 7 bases and J dropped 7; count of bases not matched to a gene: 7. Germline values: CDR1 KGHSH, CDR2 LQKENI. The CDR3 here is CASLPTGVNTQYF. For the CDR3, the DNA is TGTGCCAGCTTACCGACAGGGGTTAATACGCAGTATTTT.